This T cell receptor beta chain was found in a study of T-cell memory formation after mild COVID-19. TCRdb independently ran MiXCR on the 5' RACE reads; one entry per CDR3 protein. The sample has approximately 100,000 distinct CDR3 sequences; around 12% are singletons. The length of the CDR3 is 16 residues. J lost 1 base, V lost 4 bases, and 6 bases had no gene match. CDR1 SGHTA and CDR2 FQGTGA come from the germline V gene. Sequenced: PBMCs or a T cell subset sorted from them (not recorded which). This clonotype originated in an adult woman who had mild COVID-19 (a few samples of this study predate the infection). Cell type and time point are not known. The chain uses TRBV7-3 and TRBJ2-3, with 9 positions matching TRBD2. CDR3 loop: CASSSSGVGGTDTQYF. The CDR3 region has the DNA TGTGCCAGCAGCTCTAGCGGGGTAGGCGGCACAGATACGCAGTATTTT.